This entry lists 18 T cell receptor beta chains sequenced from one sample in a study of blood T cells in healthy people across ages (dated by TCRdb to about 2015). Libraries came from 5' RACE. Sequencing was performed on an Illumina HiSeq 2500. A second PCR of about 6 to 12 cycles was run with a J-beta primer mix and a sample-barcoded 5' primer. The public sequencing data were trimmed at Q25 with fastp and processed into clonotypes with MiXCR by TCRdb, which kept only in-frame beta chains. When rows share a CDR3 protein, they turn into one entry using the most common DNA and genes. This sample holds over a million distinct CDR3 sequences; around 25% were observed only once. The biggest ten clones account for around 0.75% of the sample. Separately, the same data were catalogued under a study of T cells of mothers and their children.

Sequenced: blood. All receptors derive from a girl aged 2-10 years in good health.

This clonotype was picked up a small number of times. The chain links TRBV6-2 or TRBV6-3 to TRBJ2-7; D might be TRBD2 (6 bases). With 6 bases removed from V and 5 bases from J, the gap between germline ends came to 14 bases. Germline CDR1 MNHEY, CDR2 SVGEGT. This CDR3 is built from 13 residues. The DNA for the CDR3 is TGTGCCAGCAGAGGCGGGGCGTACCACGAGCAGTACTTC. Translating gives CASRGGAYHEQYF.

The CDR3 region has the DNA TGTGCCAGCAGTGAAGAAGGGCGTCTAGCGGGGGGGTTGGAGACCCAGTACTTC. Its protein is CASSEEGRLAGGLETQYF. The chain links TRBV6-1 to TRBJ2-5; 12 bases match TRBD2. The CDR3 has 18 amino acids. Germline V CDR1 and CDR2: MNHNS, SASEGT. After removal of 1 base from V and 5 bases from J, the junction contained 11 bases not matched to a gene.

This clonotype appeared a few times. V is TRBV28 and J is TRBJ2-7; 10 nucleotides align to TRBD1. The length of the CDR3 is 15 residues. CDR1 is MDHEN and CDR2 is SYDVKM in the germline V gene. V was pared by 6 bases and J by 4 bases, with 9 bases of the junction left unmatched. CDR3 loop: CASRPVAGQGYEQYF. The CDR3, as DNA: TGTGCCAGCAGGCCCGTAGCGGGACAGGGGTACGAGCAGTACTTC.

On this clonotype: The junction shows a germline mismatch at one end, possibly a read error. This chain connects TRBV11-2 to TRBJ2-7; 7 positions agree with TRBD1. The V gene's germline CDR1 is SGHAT and CDR2 FQNNGV. This CDR3 contains 13 residues. The CDR3 DNA is TGTGCCAGCAGCTTCGACGCCGGGACAGACCTCTTCTTC. This sequence encodes CASSFDAGTDLFF. The whole variable domain, filled in from reference TRBV11-2 and TRBJ2-7, reads EAGVAQSPRYKIIEKRQSVAFWCNPISGHATLYWYQQILGQGPKLLIQFQNNGVVDDSQLPKDRFSAERLKGVDSTLKIQPAKLEDSAVYLCASSFDAGTDLFFGPGTRLTVT.

As concerns this clonotype: The junction shows a germline mismatch at one end, possibly a read error. CDR3 DNA sequence: TGCGCCAGCGACTCGGGGGAGACCTTATACTACACCTTC. This gives the protein CASDSGETLYYTF. This rearrangement joins TRBV2 to TRBJ1-2; perhaps TRBD1 as D (5 bases). The CDR3 covers 13 residues. The V gene's germline CDR1 is SNHLY and CDR2 FYNNEI. Full variable domain (rest looked up from reference TRBV2 and TRBJ1-2): EPEVTQTPSHQVTQMGQEVILRCVPISNHLYFYWYRQILGQKVEFLVSFYNNEISEKSEIFDDQFSVERPDGSNFTLKIRSTKLEDSAMYFCASDSGETLYYTFGSGTRLTVV.

This clonotype occurred a few times. This rearrangement joins TRBV29-1 to TRBJ1-4, with D unclear. The CDR3 extends over 11 amino acids. The germline gives CDR1 SQVTM, CDR2 ANQGSEA. CDR3 region: CTVATNEKLFF. The CDR3 region has the DNA TGCACGGTAGCAACTAATGAAAAACTGTTTTTT.

The CDR3 protein is CASSTGTGHNEQFF. CDR3 nucleotides: TGTGCCAGCAGCACTGGGACAGGGCACAATGAGCAGTTCTTC. The V and J genes are TRBV6-2 or TRBV6-3 and TRBJ2-1, with 9 bases that match TRBD1. The CDR3 has 14 residues. Germline CDR1 is MNHEY and CDR2 is SVGEGT. Trimming took 6 bases from V and 5 from J; bases not matched to a gene: 5.

CDR3 loop: CASSIHSTGRTEAFF. Here the CDR3 DNA reads TGTGCCAGCAGCATACACTCCACAGGACGGACTGAAGCTTTCTTT. This sequence joins TRBV7-9 and TRBJ1-1; a weak D match, TRBD1 (5 bases). From germline, CDR1 is SEHNR and CDR2 FQNEAQ (reference sequence). The V gene lost 5 bases and the J gene lost 5 bases, with 18 bases spanning the gap. The CDR3 loop spans 15 amino acids.

The CDR3 DNA reads TGTGCCAGCAGCTTCCGGGACAAAAACGGCGCTGGAAACACCATATATTTT. Protein product: CASSFRDKNGAGNTIYF. The J gene is TRBJ1-3, the V gene TRBV7-8; a possible D gene is TRBD1 (6 bases). There are 17 residues in the CDR3. Trimming took off 3 bases at V and 2 bases at J, with 17 bases between the two ends. The germline V gene encodes CDR1 SGHVS and CDR2 FQNEAQ.

The chain employs TRBV5-6 and TRBJ2-7; possibly TRBD2 for D (6 bases). Germline V gene data show CDR1 as SGHDT and CDR2 as YYEEEE. V was shortened by 2 bases and J by 6 bases, with 12 bases between the two germline ends. This CDR3 has 13 amino acids. CDR3 protein: CASSFGSSAEQYF. CDR3 bases: TGTGCCAGCAGCTTCGGGAGTTCGGCCGAGCAGTACTTC.

This clonotype was seen only a few times. The rearrangement uses TRBV7-3 and TRBJ2-5, with 9 nucleotides matching TRBD1. Judging by the DNA end, TRBJ2-7 fits better; the J call may be wrong. CDR1 SGHTA and CDR2 FQGTGA come from the germline V gene. This CDR3 comprises 15 residues. CDR3 residues: CASSPNPGTGTEQYF. The CDR3 region has the DNA TGTGCCAGCAGCCCGAACCCCGGGACAGGGACCGAGCAGTACTTC.

The chain uses TRBV4-1 and TRBJ2-7; TRBD2 aligns across 9 bases. The trim removed 1 base at V and 4 bases at J, leaving 11 bases unmatched. This CDR3 region has 17 residues. Per germline, CDR1 MGHRA and CDR2 YSYEKL. In DNA form, the CDR3 reads TGCGCCAGCAGCCAAGCGGTCCCGGGACTAGCTCTTTACGAGCAGTACTTC. Amino acids: CASSQAVPGLALYEQYF.

The gene calls are TRBV12-3 or TRBV12-4 and TRBJ2-5, with a weak D call TRBD2 (6 bases). The assigned J gene may be wrong: the sequence end matches TRBJ2-1 better. The CDR3 extends over 16 amino acids. As DNA, the CDR3 is TGTGCCAGCAGTCTGCGGGATGGAGGGAACTACAATGAGCAGTTCTTC. This codes for CASSLRDGGNYNEQFF.

The rearrangement uses TRBV5-4 and TRBJ1-1; D uncertain. CDR1 and CDR2 (germline): SGHNT, YYREEE (reference sequence). V was pared by 4 bases and J by 7 bases, with 11 bases between. The CDR3 covers 12 residues. The CDR3 loop reads CASSPEGGEAFF. DNA of the CDR3: TGTGCCAGCAGCCCAGAGGGTGGTGAAGCTTTCTTT.

This chain links TRBV4-1 with TRBJ2-3; D call uncertain. The V end lost 0 bases, the J end lost 0 bases, and 7 bases lay between the germline ends. The germline V gene encodes CDR1 MGHRA and CDR2 YSYEKL. CDR3 length equals 15 residues. This CDR3 is CASSQEPASTDTQYF. DNA of the CDR3: TGCGCCAGCAGCCAAGAGCCAGCTAGCACAGATACGCAGTATTTT.

The J gene is TRBJ1-6, the V gene TRBV5-4; 9 bases agree with TRBD1. V gave up 0 bases and J gave up 6 bases; unmatched junction bases: 4. The CDR3 covers 16 residues. Germline CDR1 and CDR2: SGHNT and YYREEE (reference sequence). In nucleotides, the CDR3 is TGTGCCAGCAGCTTGGACAGGGGGCAGGGTAATTCACCCCTCCACTTT. Protein sequence: CASSLDRGQGNSPLHF.

A few counts support this clonotype. J is TRBJ1-2 and V is TRBV3-1; D ambiguous. V gave up 0 bases and J gave up 7 bases, with 9 bases separating them. Germline CDR1 is LGHDT and CDR2 is YNNKEL (reference sequence). The CDR3 runs to 13 residues. The CDR3 is CASSQDRRSGYTF. In nucleotides, the CDR3 is TGTGCCAGCAGCCAAGATAGGAGATCTGGCTACACCTTC.

This clonotype has just a few counts. J is TRBJ2-1 and V is TRBV19; the D is unclear. The CDR3 runs to 12 residues. In germline, CDR1 is LNHDA, CDR2 SQIVND (reference sequence). CDR3 coding DNA: TGTGCTACGAGTTCAGACTACAATGAGCAGTTCTTC. Protein: CATSSDYNEQFF.